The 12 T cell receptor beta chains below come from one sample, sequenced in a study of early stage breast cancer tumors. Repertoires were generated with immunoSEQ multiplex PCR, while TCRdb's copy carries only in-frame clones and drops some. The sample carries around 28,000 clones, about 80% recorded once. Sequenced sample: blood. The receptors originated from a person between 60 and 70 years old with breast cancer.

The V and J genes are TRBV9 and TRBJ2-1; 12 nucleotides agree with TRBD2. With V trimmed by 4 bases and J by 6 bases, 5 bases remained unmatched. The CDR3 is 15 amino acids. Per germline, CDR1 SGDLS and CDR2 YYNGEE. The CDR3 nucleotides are TGTGCCAGCAGCCTAGCGGGAGGGCCGTTCAATGAGCAGTTCTTC. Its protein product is CASSLAGGPFNEQFF.

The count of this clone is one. CDR3 in DNA: TGTGCCAGTAGCCTACGCAGGGGTGATAACTATGGCTACACCTTC. This sequence encodes CASSLRRGDNYGYTF. The V and J genes are TRBV19 and TRBJ1-2; tentatively, D is TRBD1 (6 bases). The CDR3 spans 15 residues. V was shortened by 6 bases and J by 1 base, with 15 bases between the two germline ends. Germline lookup yields CDR1 LNHDA and CDR2 SQIVND (reference sequence).

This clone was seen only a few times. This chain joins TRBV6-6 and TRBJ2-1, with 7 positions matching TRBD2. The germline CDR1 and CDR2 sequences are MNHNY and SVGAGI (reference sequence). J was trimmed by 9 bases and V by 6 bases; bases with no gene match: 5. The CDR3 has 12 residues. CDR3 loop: CASSLPSGEQFF. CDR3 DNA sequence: TGTGCCAGCAGCCTACCTAGCGGTGAGCAGTTCTTC.

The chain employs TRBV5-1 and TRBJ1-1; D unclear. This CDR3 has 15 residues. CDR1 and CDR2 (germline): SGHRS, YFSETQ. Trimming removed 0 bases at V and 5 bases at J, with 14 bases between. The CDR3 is CASSLAAGGVTEAFF. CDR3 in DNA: TGCGCCAGCAGCTTGGCGGCGGGTGGGGTAACTGAAGCTTTCTTT.

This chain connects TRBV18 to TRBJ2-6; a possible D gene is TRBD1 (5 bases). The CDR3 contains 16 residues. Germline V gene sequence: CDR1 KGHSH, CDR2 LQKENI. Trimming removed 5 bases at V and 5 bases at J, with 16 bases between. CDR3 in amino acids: CASSDPGNERANVLTF. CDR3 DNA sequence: TGTGCCAGCTCAGATCCAGGGAACGAGAGGGCCAACGTCCTGACTTTC.

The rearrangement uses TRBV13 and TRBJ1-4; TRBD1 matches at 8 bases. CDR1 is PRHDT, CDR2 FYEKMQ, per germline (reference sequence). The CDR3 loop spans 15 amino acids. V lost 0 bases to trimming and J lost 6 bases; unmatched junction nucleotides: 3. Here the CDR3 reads CASSLGAGGYEKLFF. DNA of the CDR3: TGTGCCAGCAGCTTAGGCGCAGGGGGCTATGAAAAACTGTTTTTT.

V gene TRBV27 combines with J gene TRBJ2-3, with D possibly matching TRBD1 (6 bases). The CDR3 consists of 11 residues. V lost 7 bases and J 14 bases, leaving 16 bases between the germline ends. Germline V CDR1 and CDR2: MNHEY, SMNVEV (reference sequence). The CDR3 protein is CASIFDRFRYF. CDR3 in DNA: TGTGCCAGCATTTTCGACAGGTTTAGGTATTTT.

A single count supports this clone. For the CDR3, the DNA is TGTGCCAGCAGTTACTCGGGGGCCCACACTGAAGCTTTCTTT. Protein sequence: CASSYSGAHTEAFF. The rearrangement joins TRBV6-5 to TRBJ1-1; maybe TRBD1 (6 bases). The CDR3 covers 14 residues. V lost 0 bases, J lost 3 bases, and 8 bases lay in between. Germline CDR1 reads MNHEY; CDR2 reads SVGAGI.

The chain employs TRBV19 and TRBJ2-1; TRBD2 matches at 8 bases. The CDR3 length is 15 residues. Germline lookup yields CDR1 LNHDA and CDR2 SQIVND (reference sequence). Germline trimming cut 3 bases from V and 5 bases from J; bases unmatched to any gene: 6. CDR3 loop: CASSMPSGSHNEQFF. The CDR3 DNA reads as TGTGCCAGTAGTATGCCAAGCGGGAGCCACAATGAGCAGTTCTTC. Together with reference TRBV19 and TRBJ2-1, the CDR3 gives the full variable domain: DGGITQSPKYLFRKEGQNVTLSCEQNLNHDAMYWYRQDPGQGLRLIYYSQIVNDFQKGDIAEGYSVSREKKESFPLTVTSAQKNPTAFYLCASSMPSGSHNEQFFGPGTRLTVL.

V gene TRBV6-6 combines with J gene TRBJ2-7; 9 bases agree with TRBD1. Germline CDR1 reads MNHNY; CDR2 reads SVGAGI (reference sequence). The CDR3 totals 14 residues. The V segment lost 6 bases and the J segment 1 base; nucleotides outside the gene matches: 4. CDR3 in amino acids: CASSRQGGSYEQYF. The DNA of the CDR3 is TGTGCCAGCAGCCGACAGGGGGGATCCTACGAGCAGTACTTC.

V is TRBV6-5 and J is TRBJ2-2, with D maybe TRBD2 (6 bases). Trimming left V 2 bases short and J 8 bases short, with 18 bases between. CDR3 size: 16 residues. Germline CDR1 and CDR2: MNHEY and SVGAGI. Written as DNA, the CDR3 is TGTGCCAGCAGTTACCCTACGGGGGTGGACGCAGGGGAGCTGTTTTTT. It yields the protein CASSYPTGVDAGELFF.

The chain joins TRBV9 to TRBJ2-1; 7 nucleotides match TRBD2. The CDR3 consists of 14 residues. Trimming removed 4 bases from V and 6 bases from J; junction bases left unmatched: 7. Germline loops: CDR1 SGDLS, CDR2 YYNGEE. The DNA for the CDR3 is TGTGCCAGCAGCCCCAGCTGGGGGGGCAATGAGCAGTTCTTC. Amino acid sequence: CASSPSWGGNEQFF.